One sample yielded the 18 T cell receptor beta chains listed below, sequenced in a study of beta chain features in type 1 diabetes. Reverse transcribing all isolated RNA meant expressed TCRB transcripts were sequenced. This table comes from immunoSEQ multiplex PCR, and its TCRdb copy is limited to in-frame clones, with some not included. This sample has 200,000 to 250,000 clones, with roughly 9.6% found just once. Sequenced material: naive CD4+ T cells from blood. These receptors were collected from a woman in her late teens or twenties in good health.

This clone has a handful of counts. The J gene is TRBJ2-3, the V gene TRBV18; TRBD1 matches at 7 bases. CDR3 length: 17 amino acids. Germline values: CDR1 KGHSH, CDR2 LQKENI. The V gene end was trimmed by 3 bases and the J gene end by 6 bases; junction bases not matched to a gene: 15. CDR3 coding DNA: TGTGCCAGCTCACCCCTACAGGGGCGACGGACCGGGGATACGCAGTATTTT. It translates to CASSPLQGRRTGDTQYF. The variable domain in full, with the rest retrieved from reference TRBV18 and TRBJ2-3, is NAGVMQNPRHLVRRRGQEARLRCSPMKGHSHVYWYRQLPEEGLKFMVYLQKENIIDESGMPKERFSAEFPKEGPSILRIQQVVRGDSAAYFCASSPLQGRRTGDTQYFGPGTRLTVL.

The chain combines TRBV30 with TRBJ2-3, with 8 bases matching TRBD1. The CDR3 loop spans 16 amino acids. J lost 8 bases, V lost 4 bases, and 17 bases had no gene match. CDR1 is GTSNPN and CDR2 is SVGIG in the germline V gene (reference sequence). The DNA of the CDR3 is TGTGCCTGGATTCCGATCGGGACAGGTCCAAGAGGTACGCAGTATTTT. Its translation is CAWIPIGTGPRGTQYF.

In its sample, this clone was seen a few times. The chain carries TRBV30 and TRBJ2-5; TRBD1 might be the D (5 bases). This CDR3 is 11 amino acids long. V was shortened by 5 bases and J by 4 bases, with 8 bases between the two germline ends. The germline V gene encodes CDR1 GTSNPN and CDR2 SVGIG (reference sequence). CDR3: CAWRQLETQYF. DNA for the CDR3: TGTGCCTGGCGACAGTTAGAGACCCAGTACTTC.

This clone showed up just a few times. This CDR3 is CASSLGTTRPSEQFF. CDR3 DNA sequence: TGTGCCAGCAGCTTGGGGACTACCCGACCCAGTGAGCAGTTCTTC. The chain uses TRBV5-4 and TRBJ2-1; TRBD2 might be the D (6 bases). The CDR3 extends over 15 amino acids. V lost 0 bases and J lost 9, with 16 bases in between. Germline V lookup: CDR1 SGHNT, CDR2 YYREEE (reference sequence).

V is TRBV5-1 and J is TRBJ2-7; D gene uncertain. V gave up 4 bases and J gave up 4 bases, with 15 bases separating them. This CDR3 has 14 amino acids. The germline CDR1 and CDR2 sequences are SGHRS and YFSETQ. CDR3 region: CASSERDPVYEQYF. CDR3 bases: TGCGCCAGCAGCGAGCGCGACCCCGTTTACGAGCAGTACTTC.

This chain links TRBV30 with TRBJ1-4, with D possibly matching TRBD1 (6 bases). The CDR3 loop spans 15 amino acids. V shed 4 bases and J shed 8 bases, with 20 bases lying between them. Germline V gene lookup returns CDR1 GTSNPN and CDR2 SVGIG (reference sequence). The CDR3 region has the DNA TGTGCCTGGAAGGCTTACAGGGCGCAAAGCGAAAAACTGTTTTTT. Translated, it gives CAWKAYRAQSEKLFF.

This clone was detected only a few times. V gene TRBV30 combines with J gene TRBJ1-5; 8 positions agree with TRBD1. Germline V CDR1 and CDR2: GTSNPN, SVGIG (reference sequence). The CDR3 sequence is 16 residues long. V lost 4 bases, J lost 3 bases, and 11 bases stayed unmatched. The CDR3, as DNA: TGTGCCTGGACCCCCCAGGCAGGGGGCAACAATCAGCCCCAGCATTTT. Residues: CAWTPQAGGNNQPQHF.

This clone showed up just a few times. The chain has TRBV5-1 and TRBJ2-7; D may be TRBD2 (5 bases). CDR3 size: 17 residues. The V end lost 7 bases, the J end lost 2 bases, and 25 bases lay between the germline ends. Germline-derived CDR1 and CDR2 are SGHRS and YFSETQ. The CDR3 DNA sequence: TGCGCCAGCTGCAGAACTGACTCCAGGTTGGGAGCCTACGAGCAGTACTTC. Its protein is CASCRTDSRLGAYEQYF.

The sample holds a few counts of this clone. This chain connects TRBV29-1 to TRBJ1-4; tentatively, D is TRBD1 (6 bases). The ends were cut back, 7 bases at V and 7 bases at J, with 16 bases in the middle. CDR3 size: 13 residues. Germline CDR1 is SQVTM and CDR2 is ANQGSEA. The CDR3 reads CSAQQGLGEKLFF. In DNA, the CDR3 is TGCAGCGCACAACAGGGTTTAGGTGAAAAACTGTTTTTT.

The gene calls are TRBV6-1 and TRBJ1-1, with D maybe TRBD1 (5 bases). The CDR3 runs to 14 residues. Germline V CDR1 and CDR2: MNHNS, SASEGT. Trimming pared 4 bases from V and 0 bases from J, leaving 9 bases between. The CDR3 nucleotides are TGTGCCAGCAGTGTGGGGCCAATGAACACTGAAGCTTTCTTT. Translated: CASSVGPMNTEAFF.

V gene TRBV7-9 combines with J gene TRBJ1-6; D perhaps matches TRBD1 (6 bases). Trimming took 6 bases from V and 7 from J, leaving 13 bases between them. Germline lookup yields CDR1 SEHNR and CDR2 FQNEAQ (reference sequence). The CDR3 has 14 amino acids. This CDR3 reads CASSTQGGNSPLHF. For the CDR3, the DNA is TGTGCCAGCAGTACTCAAGGGGGAAATTCACCCCTCCACTTT.

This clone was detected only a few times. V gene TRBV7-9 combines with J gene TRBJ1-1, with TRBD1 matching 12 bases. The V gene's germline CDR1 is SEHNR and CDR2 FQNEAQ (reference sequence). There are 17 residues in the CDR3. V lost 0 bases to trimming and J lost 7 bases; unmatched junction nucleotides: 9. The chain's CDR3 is CASSLALWDRGLSEAFF. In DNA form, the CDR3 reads TGTGCCAGCAGCTTAGCGCTTTGGGACAGGGGGCTGAGTGAAGCTTTCTTT.

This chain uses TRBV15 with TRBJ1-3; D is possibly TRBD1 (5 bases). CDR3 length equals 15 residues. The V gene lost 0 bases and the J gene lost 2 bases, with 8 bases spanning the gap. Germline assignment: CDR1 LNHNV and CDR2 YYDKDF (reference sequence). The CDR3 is CATSREGEAGNTIYF. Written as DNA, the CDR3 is TGTGCCACCAGCAGAGAGGGGGAGGCTGGAAACACCATATATTTT. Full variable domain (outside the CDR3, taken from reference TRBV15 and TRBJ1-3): DAMVIQNPRYQVTQFGKPVTLSCSQTLNHNVMYWYQQKSSQAPKLLFHYYDKDFNNEADTPDNFQSRRPNTSFCFLDIRSPGLGDTAMYLCATSREGEAGNTIYFGEGSWLTVV.

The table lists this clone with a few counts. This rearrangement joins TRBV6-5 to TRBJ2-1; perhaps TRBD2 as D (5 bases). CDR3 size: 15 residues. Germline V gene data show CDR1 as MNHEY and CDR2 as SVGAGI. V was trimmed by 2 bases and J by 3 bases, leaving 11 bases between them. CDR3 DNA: TGTGCCAGCAGTTACGAATTAGCGTACTACAATGAGCAGTTCTTC. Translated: CASSYELAYYNEQFF.

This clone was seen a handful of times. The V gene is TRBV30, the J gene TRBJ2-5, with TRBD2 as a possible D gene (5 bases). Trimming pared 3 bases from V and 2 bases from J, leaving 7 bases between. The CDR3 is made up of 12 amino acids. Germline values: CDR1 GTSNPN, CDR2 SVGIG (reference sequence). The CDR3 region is CAWSGIQETQYF. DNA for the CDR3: TGTGCCTGGAGCGGGATACAAGAGACCCAGTACTTC.

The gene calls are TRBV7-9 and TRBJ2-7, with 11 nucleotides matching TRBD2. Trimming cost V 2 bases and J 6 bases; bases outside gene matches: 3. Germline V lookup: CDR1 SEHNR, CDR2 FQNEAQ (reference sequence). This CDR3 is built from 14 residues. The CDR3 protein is CASSLIAGGPEQYF. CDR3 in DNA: TGTGCCAGCAGCTTAATAGCGGGGGGGCCCGAGCAGTACTTC.

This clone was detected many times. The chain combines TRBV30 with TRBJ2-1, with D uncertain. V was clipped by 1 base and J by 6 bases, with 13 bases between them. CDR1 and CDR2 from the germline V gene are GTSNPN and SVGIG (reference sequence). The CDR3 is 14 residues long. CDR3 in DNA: TGTGCCTGGAGTGCTGGCCTCCTGTTCAATGAGCAGTTCTTC. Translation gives CAWSAGLLFNEQFF.

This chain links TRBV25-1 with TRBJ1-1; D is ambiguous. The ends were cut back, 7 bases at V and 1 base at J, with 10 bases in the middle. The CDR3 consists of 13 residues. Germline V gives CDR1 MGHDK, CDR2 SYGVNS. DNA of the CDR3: TGTGCCAGCATGAACAGCCCGAACACTGAAGCTTTCTTT. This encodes CASMNSPNTEAFF.